Following are 27 T cell receptor beta chains from one sample sequenced in a study of cytomegalovirus exposure and HLA in healthy donors. Use of 60 Vbeta and 13 Jbeta primers characterized the PCR. Sequencing was performed with immunoSEQ multiplex PCR; in TCRdb, only in-frame clones are kept and a portion is missing. The sample lists about 110,000 clones, around 85% occurring once. The sequenced material came from PBMCs. The receptors shown here come from a man between 25 and 39 years old in good health and CMV-seropositive.

The chain couples TRBV30 to TRBJ1-5; D may be TRBD1 (6 bases). The V gene's germline CDR1 is GTSNPN and CDR2 SVGIG (reference sequence). Trimming removed 2 bases from V and 4 bases from J, with 15 bases in between. CDR3 length: 15 amino acids. The CDR3 nucleotides are TGTGCCTGGAGTTGGATGCAGGGGTCGAATCAGCCCCAGCATTTT. It translates to CAWSWMQGSNQPQHF. The full variable domain, completed using reference TRBV30 and TRBJ1-5, is SQTIHQWPATLVQPVGSPLSLECTVEGTSNPNLYWYRQAAGRGLQLLFYSVGIGQISSEVPQNLSASRPQDRQFILSSKKLLLSDSGFYLCAWSWMQGSNQPQHFGDGTRLSIL.

The rearrangement uses TRBV28 and TRBJ1-3; D not resolved. The CDR3 has 14 residues. Trimming cost V 2 bases and J 0 bases, with 5 bases left between them. Germline loops: CDR1 MDHEN, CDR2 SYDVKM. CDR3 DNA: TGTGCCAGCAGTTTACTTAACTCTGGAAACACCATATATTTT. This encodes CASSLLNSGNTIYF.

A few counts support this clone. The gene calls are TRBV19 and TRBJ1-2; 9 bases match TRBD1. The CDR3 length is 14 residues. Looked up from germline, CDR1 is LNHDA and CDR2 is SQIVND (reference sequence). The V gene end was trimmed by 5 bases and the J gene end by 5 bases; junction bases not matched to a gene: 6. CDR3 nucleotides: TGTGCCAGTAGTTCGTTACAGGGGGCGTATGGCTACACCTTC. This translates into CASSSLQGAYGYTF.

About this clone itself: At one boundary the junction diverges from the germline segment, which might be a read error. This chain uses TRBV13 with TRBJ1-2; 10 positions agree with TRBD1. CDR3 size: 12 residues. Germline CDR1 and CDR2: PRHDT and FYEKMQ (reference sequence). CDR3 amino acids: CASSLGRTGGDF. DNA for the CDR3: TGTGCCAGCAGCTTAGGACGGACAGGGGGAGACTTC. The full variable domain, rest sourced from reference TRBV13 and TRBJ1-2, is AAGVIQSPRHLIKEKRETATLKCYPIPRHDTVYWYQQGPGQDPQFLISFYEKMQSDKGSIPDRFSAQQFSDYHSELNMSSLELGDSALYFCASSLGRTGGDFGSGTRLTVV.

A remark on this clone: Other DNA sequences in the sample encode the same CDR3. The chain combines TRBV2 with TRBJ2-3, with D unresolved. Germline CDR1 reads SNHLY; CDR2 reads FYNNEI. Trimming shortened V by 4 bases and J by 2 bases, and 10 bases separated the two germline ends. This CDR3 contains 14 residues. For the CDR3, the DNA is TGTGCCAGCAGTGTTACGGTTCACACAGATACGCAGTATTTT. This gives the protein CASSVTVHTDTQYF.

DNA for the CDR3: TGTGCTAGTGGTCGCAGGGTAGGAGGCTACACCTTC. Its translation: CASGRRVGGYTF. The rearrangement links TRBV12-5 to TRBJ1-2; D may be TRBD1 (5 bases). With 5 bases removed from V and 8 bases from J, the gap between germline ends came to 12 bases. This CDR3 contains 12 residues. Germline CDR1 LGHNT, CDR2 FRNRAP.

This clone was observed a single time. The V call is TRBV4-3, the J call TRBJ2-5; TRBD1 aligns across 8 bases. The V segment lost 4 bases and the J segment 4 bases; nucleotides outside the gene matches: 5. CDR3 length: 14 residues. The V gene's germline CDR1 is LGHNA and CDR2 YSLEER. CDR3 residues: CASSPGQEGETQYF. DNA of the CDR3: TGCGCCAGCAGCCCGGGACAGGAGGGAGAGACCCAGTACTTC.

The chain has TRBV19 and TRBJ1-5; D remains ambiguous. V shed 7 bases and J shed 0 bases, with 13 bases lying between them. CDR3 length: 15 amino acids. Germline V lookup: CDR1 LNHDA, CDR2 SQIVND (reference sequence). CDR3 protein: CASTLDTFSNQPQHF. The CDR3 DNA reads TGTGCCAGTACCTTAGACACGTTTAGCAATCAGCCCCAGCATTTT.

In DNA, the CDR3 is TGTGCCAGCAGCTCTCTGAGAGGTTCTGAGCAGTTCTTC. Protein product: CASSSLRGSEQFF. J is TRBJ2-1 and V is TRBV5-6; no definite D call. Per germline, CDR1 SGHDT and CDR2 YYEEEE. This CDR3 has 13 residues. The germline V and J ends were trimmed by 3 bases and 9 bases, with 13 bases remaining between them.

The CDR3 reads CASSLIHRGAGEQYF. The CDR3 nucleotides are TGCGCCAGCAGCTTGATCCACAGGGGGGCGGGGGAGCAGTACTTC. V usage is TRBV5-1 and J usage is TRBJ2-7, with 8 bases identical to TRBD1. CDR3 length equals 15 residues. The junction had 10 bases not matched to a gene; V was cut back by 1 base and J by 7 bases. Germline-derived CDR1 and CDR2 are SGHRS and YFSETQ.

The chain uses TRBV25-1 and TRBJ1-1; D is perhaps TRBD1 (6 bases). V was trimmed by 6 bases and J by 6 bases, leaving 20 bases between them. The CDR3 runs to 15 residues. Germline V CDR1 and CDR2: MGHDK, SYGVNS. CDR3 sequence (DNA): TGTGCCAGCAGCCGAACGGGGGGCGCCGACCCTGAAGCTTTCTTT. Residues: CASSRTGGADPEAFF. The full variable domain, rest sourced from reference TRBV25-1 and TRBJ1-1, is EADIYQTPRYLVIGTGKKITLECSQTMGHDKMYWYQQDPGMELHLIHYSYGVNSTEKGDLSSESTVSRIRTEHFPLTLESARPSHTSQYLCASSRTGGADPEAFFGQGTRLTVV.

The rearrangement uses TRBV5-4 and TRBJ1-2; D unresolved. The CDR3 extends over 12 amino acids. The V gene's germline CDR1 is SGHNT and CDR2 YYREEE (reference sequence). V lost 0 bases, J lost 8 bases, and 8 bases lay in between. The CDR3 bases are TGTGCCAGCAGCTTGGTGGGCCGGGGCTACACCTTC. Translation gives CASSLVGRGYTF.

The CDR3 loop reads CAWSPLASYTF. In DNA, the CDR3 is TGTGCCTGGAGTCCCTTAGCGAGCTACACCTTC. The gene calls are TRBV30 and TRBJ1-2; D is undetermined. The CDR3 is 11 amino acids. Germline assignment: CDR1 GTSNPN and CDR2 SVGIG (reference sequence). Trimming cost V 2 bases and J 9 bases, with 10 bases left between them. Drawing the rest from reference TRBV30 and TRBJ1-2, the complete variable domain is SQTIHQWPATLVQPVGSPLSLECTVEGTSNPNLYWYRQAAGRGLQLLFYSVGIGQISSEVPQNLSASRPQDRQFILSSKKLLLSDSGFYLCAWSPLASYTFGSGTRLTVV.

This chain connects TRBV6-1 to TRBJ1-6, with 10 bases aligning to TRBD1. V shed 1 base, J shed 9 bases, and the junction held 3 bases outside the gene matches. The CDR3 length is 15 residues. The V gene's germline CDR1 is MNHNS and CDR2 SASEGT. The CDR3 loop reads CASSEEGQGGSPLHF. In DNA, the CDR3 is TGTGCCAGCAGTGAAGAAGGACAGGGGGGTTCACCCCTCCACTTT.

The chain couples TRBV29-1 to TRBJ1-2; weak D call: TRBD1 (5 bases). V lost 5 bases and J 5 bases, leaving 15 bases between the germline ends. Germline lookup yields CDR1 SQVTM and CDR2 ANQGSEA. CDR3 length: 13 residues. The CDR3 DNA is TGCAGCGTTCCCGAAACAGGTCGATATGGCTACACCTTC. Protein sequence: CSVPETGRYGYTF.

This chain connects TRBV5-1 to TRBJ1-1, with TRBD1 as a possible D gene (6 bases). The CDR3 sequence is 14 residues long. Germline CDR1 SGHRS, CDR2 YFSETQ. V was clipped by 3 bases and J by 2 bases, with 11 bases between them. This chain's CDR3 is CASSSLQGNTEAFF. The CDR3 nucleotides are TGCGCCAGCAGCTCGTTACAGGGAAACACTGAAGCTTTCTTT.

The chain carries TRBV2 and TRBJ2-1, with 14 nucleotides matching TRBD2. From germline, CDR1 is SNHLY and CDR2 FYNNEI. Germline trimming cut 6 bases from V and 12 bases from J; bases unmatched to any gene: 1. This CDR3 comprises 12 residues. The CDR3 protein is CASRGTSGGQFF. DNA of the CDR3: TGTGCCAGCAGGGGGACTAGCGGGGGGCAGTTCTTC.

This clone was observed many times. The chain links TRBV5-1 to TRBJ1-4, with D unclear. The V end lost 0 bases, the J end lost 6 bases, and 9 bases lay between the germline ends. This CDR3 spans 14 amino acids. The germline V gene has CDR1 SGHRS and CDR2 YFSETQ. This CDR3 is CASSLEGRDEKLFF. Here the CDR3 DNA reads TGCGCCAGCAGCTTGGAAGGGAGGGATGAAAAACTGTTTTTT.

The chain uses TRBV6-6 and TRBJ2-3; perhaps TRBD2 as D (6 bases). Deletions cut 3 bases from V and 6 bases from J, with 13 bases between. Germline V gene lookup returns CDR1 MNHNY and CDR2 SVGAGI (reference sequence). The CDR3 consists of 14 residues. The CDR3 reads CASSYSPSVDTQYF. CDR3 sequence (DNA): TGTGCCAGCAGTTATTCACCTAGCGTCGATACGCAGTATTTT.

The V gene is TRBV28, the J gene TRBJ2-7; D possibly corresponds to TRBD1 (6 bases). Germline V lookup: CDR1 MDHEN, CDR2 SYDVKM. V dropped 4 bases and J dropped 3 bases, with 13 bases sitting between them. The CDR3 totals 14 residues. CDR3: CASSSGTPVYEQYF. DNA of the CDR3: TGTGCCAGCAGTTCCGGGACACCAGTCTACGAGCAGTACTTC. Complete variable domain (other parts from reference TRBV28 and TRBJ2-7): DVKVTQSSRYLVKRTGEKVFLECVQDMDHENMFWYRQDPGLGLRLIYFSYDVKMKEKGDIPEGYSVSREKKERFSLILESASTNQTSMYLCASSSGTPVYEQYFGPGTRLTVT.

J is TRBJ1-5 and V is TRBV6-1; D may be TRBD1 (5 bases). Deletions cut 2 bases from V and 6 bases from J, with 8 bases between. Germline V gene sequence: CDR1 MNHNS, CDR2 SASEGT. This CDR3 contains 13 residues. This chain's CDR3 is CASSEFGAQPQHF. In nucleotides, the CDR3 is TGTGCCAGCAGTGAATTTGGGGCTCAGCCCCAGCATTTT.

This chain connects TRBV27 to TRBJ2-7; 8 bases line up with TRBD1. Unmatched junction bases numbered 8, after V lost 2 bases and J lost 2 bases. Per germline, CDR1 MNHEY and CDR2 SMNVEV (reference sequence). The CDR3 contains 16 residues. CDR3 residues: CASSLLGAGGPYEQYF. The DNA of the CDR3 is TGTGCCAGCAGTTTACTCGGGGCAGGGGGCCCCTACGAGCAGTACTTC.

This clone was picked up a small number of times. This chain links TRBV5-1 with TRBJ1-3; D call uncertain. Between the trimmed V and J ends, which lost 2 bases and 0 bases, there was a span of 9 bases. The germline V gene has CDR1 SGHRS and CDR2 YFSETQ. This CDR3 has 15 residues. This CDR3 reads CASSFFPFSGNTIYF. The CDR3 region has the DNA TGCGCCAGCAGCTTCTTTCCCTTCTCTGGAAACACCATATATTTT.

The rearrangement links TRBV18 to TRBJ1-1; 10 nucleotides align to TRBD1. Trimming at V came to 2 bases and at J to 2 bases, leaving 5 bases not matched to a gene. The length of the CDR3 is 16 residues. Germline CDR1 reads KGHSH; CDR2 reads LQKENI. CDR3 sequence (DNA): TGTGCCAGCTCACCAGACAGGGGGCCCATCAACACTGAAGCTTTCTTT. Amino acid sequence: CASSPDRGPINTEAFF. Full variable domain (remainder filled in from reference TRBV18 and TRBJ1-1): NAGVMQNPRHLVRRRGQEARLRCSPMKGHSHVYWYRQLPEEGLKFMVYLQKENIIDESGMPKERFSAEFPKEGPSILRIQQVVRGDSAAYFCASSPDRGPINTEAFFGQGTRLTVV.

V gene TRBV5-5 combines with J gene TRBJ1-2; 7 nucleotides match TRBD1. This CDR3 comprises 13 residues. The ends lost 4 bases at V and 4 bases at J; junction bases unmatched: 4. CDR1 is SGHKS, CDR2 YYEKEE, per germline (reference sequence). This CDR3 reads CASSPWDSYGYTF. DNA of the CDR3: TGTGCCAGCAGCCCCTGGGACAGCTATGGCTACACCTTC.

J is TRBJ2-2 and V is TRBV5-4, with D tentatively TRBD2 (5 bases). There are 16 residues in the CDR3. Looked up from germline, CDR1 is SGHNT and CDR2 is YYREEE (reference sequence). Trimming took off 0 bases at V and 0 bases at J, with 9 bases between the two ends. In nucleotides, the CDR3 is TGTGCCAGCAGCTTGGCCTCGGGGACGAACACCGGGGAGCTGTTTTTT. Translating gives CASSLASGTNTGELFF.

V and J are TRBV5-5 and TRBJ2-5; the match to TRBD2 covers 9 bases. Germline trimming cut 5 bases from V and 2 bases from J; bases unmatched to any gene: 7. This CDR3 is built from 15 residues. Germline lookup yields CDR1 SGHKS and CDR2 YYEKEE (reference sequence). This CDR3 reads CASSRLLAGQETQYF. CDR3 nucleotide sequence: TGTGCCAGCAGTCGACTCCTAGCGGGGCAAGAGACCCAGTACTTC.